The 3 T cell receptor beta chains listed next were all sequenced from one sample in a study of blood T cell repertoires in COVID-19. This table comes from immunoSEQ multiplex PCR, and its TCRdb copy is limited to in-frame clones, with some not included. The table includes 150,000 to 200,000 clones, about nine tenths detected once. The sequencing sample was made of peripheral blood. The receptors originated from a man aged 18 to 29 with acute or convalescent COVID-19.

The chain links TRBV3-1 (or the pseudogene TRBV3-2) to TRBJ1-1; 8 bases line up with TRBD1. J was trimmed by 0 bases and V by 0 bases; bases with no gene match: 6. The V gene's germline CDR1 is LGHDT and CDR2 YNNKEL (reference sequence). This CDR3 has 17 amino acids. This chain's CDR3 is CASSQDFGDRLNTEAFF. The CDR3 nucleotides are TGTGCCAGCAGCCAAGATTTTGGGGACAGGCTGAACACTGAAGCTTTCTTT.

V and J are TRBV19 and TRBJ1-5, with 7 bases that match TRBD1. Germline V gene lookup returns CDR1 LNHDA and CDR2 SQIVND (reference sequence). V gave up 9 bases and J gave up 2 bases; unmatched junction bases: 7. This CDR3 is built from 14 residues. CDR3 in amino acids: CARCDTGGNQPQHF. The CDR3 region has the DNA TGTGCCAGATGTGATACAGGGGGCAATCAGCCCCAGCATTTT.

The chain couples TRBV5-1 to TRBJ1-1; possibly TRBD1 for D (6 bases). Trimming took 4 bases from V and 0 from J, leaving 10 bases between them. Per the germline V gene, CDR1 is SGHRS and CDR2 is YFSETQ. This CDR3 has 14 residues. The chain's CDR3 is CASSPDRLNTEAFF. In nucleotides, the CDR3 is TGCGCCAGCAGCCCCGACAGGCTGAACACTGAAGCTTTCTTT.